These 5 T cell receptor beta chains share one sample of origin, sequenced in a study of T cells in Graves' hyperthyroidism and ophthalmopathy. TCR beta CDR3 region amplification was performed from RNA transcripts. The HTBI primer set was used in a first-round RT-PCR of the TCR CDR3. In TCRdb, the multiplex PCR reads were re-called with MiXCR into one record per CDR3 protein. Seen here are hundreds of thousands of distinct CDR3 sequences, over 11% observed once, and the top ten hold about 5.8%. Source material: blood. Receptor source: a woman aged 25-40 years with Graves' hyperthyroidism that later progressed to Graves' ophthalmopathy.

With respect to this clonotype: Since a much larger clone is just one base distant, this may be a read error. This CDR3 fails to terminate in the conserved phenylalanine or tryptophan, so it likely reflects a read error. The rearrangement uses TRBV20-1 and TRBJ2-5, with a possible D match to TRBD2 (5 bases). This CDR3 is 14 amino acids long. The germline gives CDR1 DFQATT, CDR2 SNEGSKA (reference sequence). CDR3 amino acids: CSARDGKERKTQYL. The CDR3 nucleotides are TGCAGTGCCAGAGACGGGAAGGAAAGAAAGACCCAGTACCTC.

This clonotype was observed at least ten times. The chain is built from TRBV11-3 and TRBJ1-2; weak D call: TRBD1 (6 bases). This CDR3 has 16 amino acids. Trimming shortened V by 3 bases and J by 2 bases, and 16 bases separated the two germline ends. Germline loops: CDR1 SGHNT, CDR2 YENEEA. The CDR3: CASSFGLTGLNYGYTF. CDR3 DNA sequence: TGTGCCAGCAGCTTCGGCCTTACAGGGTTAAACTATGGCTACACCTTC.

This chain's CDR3 is CASSLVGYHEQYF. CDR3 coding DNA: TGTGCCAGCAGCTTAGTAGGGTACCACGAGCAGTACTTC. The chain recombines TRBV7-8 with TRBJ2-7; D not resolved. This CDR3 region has 13 residues. CDR1 is SGHVS, CDR2 FQNEAQ, per germline. Deletions cut 1 base from V and 5 bases from J, with 9 bases between.

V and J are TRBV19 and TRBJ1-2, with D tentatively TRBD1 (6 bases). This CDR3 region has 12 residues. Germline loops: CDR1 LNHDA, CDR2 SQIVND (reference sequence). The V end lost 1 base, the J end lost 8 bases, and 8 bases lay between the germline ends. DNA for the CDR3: TGTGCCAGTAGTATAGGTGGGGGCGGCTACACCTTC. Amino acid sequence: CASSIGGGGYTF.

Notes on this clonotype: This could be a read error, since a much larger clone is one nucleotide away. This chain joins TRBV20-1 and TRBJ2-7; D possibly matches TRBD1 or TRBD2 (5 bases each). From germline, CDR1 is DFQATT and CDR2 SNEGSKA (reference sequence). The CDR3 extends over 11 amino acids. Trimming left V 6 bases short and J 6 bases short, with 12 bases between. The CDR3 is CSATGTCEQYF. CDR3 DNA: TGCAGTGCCACGGGGACCTGCGAGCAGTACTTC.